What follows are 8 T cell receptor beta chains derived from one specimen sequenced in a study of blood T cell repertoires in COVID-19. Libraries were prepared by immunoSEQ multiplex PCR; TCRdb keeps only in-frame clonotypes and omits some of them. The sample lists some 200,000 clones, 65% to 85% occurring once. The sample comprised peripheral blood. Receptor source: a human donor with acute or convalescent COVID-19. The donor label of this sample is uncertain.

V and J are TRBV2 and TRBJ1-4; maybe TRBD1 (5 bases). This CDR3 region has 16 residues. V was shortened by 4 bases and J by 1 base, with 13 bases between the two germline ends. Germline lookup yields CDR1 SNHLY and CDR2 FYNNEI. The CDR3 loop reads CASSGGGKVTNEKLFF. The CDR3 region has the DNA TGTGCCAGCAGTGGCGGGGGGAAAGTAACTAATGAAAAACTGTTTTTT.

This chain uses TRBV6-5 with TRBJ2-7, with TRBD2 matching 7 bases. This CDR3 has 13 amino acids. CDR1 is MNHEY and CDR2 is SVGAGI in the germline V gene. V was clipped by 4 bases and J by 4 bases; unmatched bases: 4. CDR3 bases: TGTGCCAGCAGTTCCCGGGACTATTACGAGCAGTACTTC. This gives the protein CASSSRDYYEQYF.

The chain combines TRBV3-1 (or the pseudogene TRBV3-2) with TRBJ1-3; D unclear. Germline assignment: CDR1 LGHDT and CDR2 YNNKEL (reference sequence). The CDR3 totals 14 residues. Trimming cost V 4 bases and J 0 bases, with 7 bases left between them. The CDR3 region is CASSRRGSGNTIYF. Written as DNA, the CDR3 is TGTGCCAGCAGCCGCCGAGGCTCTGGAAACACCATATATTTT.

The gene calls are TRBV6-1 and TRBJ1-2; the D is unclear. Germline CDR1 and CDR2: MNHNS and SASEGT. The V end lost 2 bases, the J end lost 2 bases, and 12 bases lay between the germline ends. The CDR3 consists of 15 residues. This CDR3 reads CASSEFFPLNYGYTF. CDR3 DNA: TGTGCCAGCAGTGAATTCTTCCCCCTAAACTATGGCTACACCTTC.

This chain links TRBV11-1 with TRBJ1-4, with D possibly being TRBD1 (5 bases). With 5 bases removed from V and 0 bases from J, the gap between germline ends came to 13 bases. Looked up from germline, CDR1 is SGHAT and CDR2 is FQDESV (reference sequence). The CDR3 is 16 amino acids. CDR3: CASSLPDSATNEKLFF. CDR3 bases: TGTGCCAGCAGCCTACCCGACAGTGCAACTAATGAAAAACTGTTTTTT.

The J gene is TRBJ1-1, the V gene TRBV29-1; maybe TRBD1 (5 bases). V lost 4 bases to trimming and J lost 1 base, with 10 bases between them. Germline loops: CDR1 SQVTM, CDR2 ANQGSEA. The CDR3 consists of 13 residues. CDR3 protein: CSVGQTSNTEAFF. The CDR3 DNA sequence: TGCAGCGTTGGACAGACCTCGAACACTGAAGCTTTCTTT.

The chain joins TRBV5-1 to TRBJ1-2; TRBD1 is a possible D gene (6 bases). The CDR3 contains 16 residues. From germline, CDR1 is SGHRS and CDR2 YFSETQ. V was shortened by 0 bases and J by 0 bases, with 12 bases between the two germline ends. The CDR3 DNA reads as TGCGCCAGCAGCTTGGCCATCGGGACAACTAACTATGGCTACACCTTC. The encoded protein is CASSLAIGTTNYGYTF.

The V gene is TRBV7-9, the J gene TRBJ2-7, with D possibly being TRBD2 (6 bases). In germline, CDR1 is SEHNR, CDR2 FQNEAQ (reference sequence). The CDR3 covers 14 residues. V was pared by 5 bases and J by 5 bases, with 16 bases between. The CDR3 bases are TGTGCCAGCAGCCCCGCACTAGCCGACAACGAGCAGTACTTC. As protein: CASSPALADNEQYF.